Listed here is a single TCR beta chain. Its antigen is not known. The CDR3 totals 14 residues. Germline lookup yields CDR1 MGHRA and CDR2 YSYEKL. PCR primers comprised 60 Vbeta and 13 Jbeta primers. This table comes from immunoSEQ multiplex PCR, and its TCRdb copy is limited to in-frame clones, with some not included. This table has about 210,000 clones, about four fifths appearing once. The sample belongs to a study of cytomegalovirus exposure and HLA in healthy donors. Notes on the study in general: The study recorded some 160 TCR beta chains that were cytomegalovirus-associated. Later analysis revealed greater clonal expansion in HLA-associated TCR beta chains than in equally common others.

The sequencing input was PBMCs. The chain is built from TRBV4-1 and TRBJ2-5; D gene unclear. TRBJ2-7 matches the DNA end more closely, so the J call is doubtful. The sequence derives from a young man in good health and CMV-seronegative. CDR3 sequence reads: CASSQAPLEYEQYF. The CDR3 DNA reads TGCGCCAGCAGCCAAGCCCCCCTAGAATACGAGCAGTACTTC.